The next 5 T cell receptor beta chains were all read from a single sample in a study of response to subunit inactivated influenza vaccine. One entry per CDR3 protein results from TCRdb running MiXCR on the RT-PCR reads. The sample has about 530,000 distinct CDR3 sequences, approximately 12% seen once; the top ten hold over 10%. This sample comprised PBMCs from blood, obtained roughly 6 weeks after vaccination. The receptors shown here come from a man aged 50-60 years who received an inactivated influenza vaccine.

This clonotype came up a few times. The chain joins TRBV6-2 or TRBV6-3 to TRBJ2-7; 10 positions agree with TRBD2. V lost 6 bases and J lost 3; bases outside the gene matches: 8. Germline lookup yields CDR1 MNHEY and CDR2 SVGEGT. This CDR3 has 15 residues. In DNA, the CDR3 is TGTGCCAGCAGCATGCTAGCGGGAGTCAACTACGAGCAGTACTTC. It yields the protein CASSMLAGVNYEQYF.

This chain joins TRBV6-2 or TRBV6-3 and TRBJ2-7; the D gene could be TRBD1 or TRBD2 (5 bases each). The CDR3 extends over 9 amino acids. Trimming cost V 8 bases and J 6 bases, with 5 bases left between them. The germline V gene encodes CDR1 MNHEY and CDR2 SVGEGT. CDR3 DNA: TGTGCCAGCGGGGGCGAGCAGTACTTC. Translated, it gives CASGGEQYF.

This chain uses TRBV7-2 with TRBJ2-1; TRBD1 agrees at 9 bases. The CDR3 extends over 16 amino acids. Trimming at V came to 5 bases and at J to 4 bases, leaving 9 bases not matched to a gene. Germline CDR1 reads SGHTA; CDR2 reads FQGNSA. The CDR3 DNA reads as TGTGCCAGCAGCCAAACCGGGACAGGGCCATACAATGAGCAGTTCTTC. Amino acid sequence: CASSQTGTGPYNEQFF.

V gene TRBV4-3 combines with J gene TRBJ2-1; 7 bases map to TRBD2. The junction had 9 bases not matched to a gene; V was cut back by 4 bases and J by 3 bases. The CDR3 is made up of 16 amino acids. Germline V CDR1 and CDR2: LGHNA, YSLEER. This CDR3 is CASSRERGSIYNEQFF. CDR3 DNA sequence: TGCGCCAGCAGCCGCGAACGCGGGAGCATCTACAATGAGCAGTTCTTC.

This clonotype has a count of ten or more. The rearrangement joins TRBV10-3 to TRBJ2-3; D is possibly TRBD2 (7 bases). This CDR3 spans 16 amino acids. Trimming took off 4 bases at V and 0 bases at J, with 14 bases between the two ends. CDR1 is ENHRY, CDR2 SYGVKD, per germline. The CDR3 sequence is CAISGVAGASTDTQYF. For the CDR3, the DNA is TGTGCCATCAGTGGTGTGGCGGGGGCAAGCACAGATACGCAGTATTTT.